The rows below give T cell receptor beta chains drawn from one sample of a study of tumor-infiltrating lymphocytes in primary liver carcinoma. TCRdb fed the multiplex PCR reads into MiXCR, producing one record per CDR3 protein. The sample includes 150,000 to 200,000 distinct CDR3 sequences, 65% of them seen just once. The sequencing sample was made of peripheral blood. Receptors were obtained from a woman aged 60 to 75 with primary liver carcinoma and hepatitis B virus infection. CDR3s include the opening cysteine and the closing phenylalanine or tryptophan. Fields, in order: D gene, V gene, J gene, clone size, CDR3 DNA, CDR3 protein. D genes are given only for firm matches. Size values are once, few and many counts, or a class for expanded clones, and some rows have none.

d_gene: TRBD2
v_gene: TRBV5-1
j_gene: TRBJ2-7
abundance: once
CDR3nt: TGCGCCAGCAGCTCCGGGACTAGTCACAGTGAGCAGTACTTC
CDR3aa: CASSSGTSHSEQYF

d_gene: .
v_gene: TRBV28
j_gene: TRBJ2-2
abundance: many
CDR3nt: TGTGCCAGCAGTTTTGCTCGTGTGAACACCGGGGAGCTGTTTTTT
CDR3aa: CASSFARVNTGELFF

d_gene: .
v_gene: TRBV28
j_gene: TRBJ2-1
abundance: .
CDR3nt: TGTGGCAGCTCACCCGGTGTCGGGTCACCCTACAATGAGCAGTTCTTC
CDR3aa: CGSSPGVGSPYNEQFF

d_gene: .
v_gene: TRBV6-6
j_gene: TRBJ2-7
abundance: .
CDR3nt: TGTGCCAGCAGTAACCGGGACCTCCGAGAAACTTACGAACAGCACTTC
CDR3aa: CASSNRDLRETYEQHF

d_gene: .
v_gene: TRBV11-2
j_gene: TRBJ2-5
abundance: many
CDR3nt: TGTGCCAACAGCTTAGTGCGGGGGCGGGGGGAGACCCAGTACTTC
CDR3aa: CANSLVRGRGETQYF

d_gene: TRBD2
v_gene: TRBV13
j_gene: TRBJ2-1
abundance: .
CDR3nt: TGTGCCAGCAGCTTAAGGGGCACGAGCGGGAGTTGGCAGTTCTTC
CDR3aa: CASSLRGTSGSWQFF

d_gene: .
v_gene: TRBV12-3/TRBV12-4
j_gene: TRBJ2-5
abundance: many
CDR3nt: TGTGCCAGCGGGAAGCTAGCGCAAGAGACCCAGTACTTC
CDR3aa: CASGKLAQETQYF

d_gene: .
v_gene: TRBV12-3/TRBV12-4
j_gene: TRBJ2-3
abundance: .
CDR3nt: TGTGCCAGCAGTTTGAGGGTCACAGGTACGCAGTATTTT
CDR3aa: CASSLRVTGTQYF

d_gene: .
v_gene: TRBV6-1
j_gene: TRBJ2-7
abundance: once
CDR3nt: TGTGCCAGCACCGCTTCCGGGATAGGGGGTTACGAGCAGTACTTT
CDR3aa: CASTASGIGGYEQYF

d_gene: TRBD2
v_gene: TRBV4-2
j_gene: TRBJ2-3
abundance: .
CDR3nt: TGTGCAAGCAACCAAGATTGGACTAGCGGGAGCTCGGGCACAGATACGCAGTATTTT
CDR3aa: CASNQDWTSGSSGTDTQYF

d_gene: TRBD1
v_gene: TRBV5-4
j_gene: TRBJ2-1
abundance: many
CDR3nt: TGTGCCAGCAGCTTGAGTAGCACCCCGGGACAGGGGGCTTCCCAGTTCTTC
CDR3aa: CASSLSSTPGQGASQFF

d_gene: TRBD2
v_gene: TRBV4-2
j_gene: TRBJ2-1
abundance: .
CDR3nt: TGTGCCAGCAGGACTCGCGGGGGGTTCAATGAGCAGTTCTTC
CDR3aa: CASRTRGGFNEQFF

d_gene: .
v_gene: TRBV11-2
j_gene: TRBJ2-3
abundance: many
CDR3nt: TGTGCCAGCAGCTTATATGACGGCACAGATACGCAGTATTTT
CDR3aa: CASSLYDGTDTQYF

d_gene: TRBD2
v_gene: TRBV11-3
j_gene: TRBJ2-3
abundance: .
CDR3nt: TGTGTCAGTAGCCGTTGGGTAGCGGGAGAAGATAGCACAGATACACAGTATTTT
CDR3aa: CVSSRWVAGEDSTDTQYF

d_gene: .
v_gene: TRBV11-2
j_gene: TRBJ2-1
abundance: .
CDR3nt: TGTGCCAGCAGTAGACCGGAGCAGTTCTTC
CDR3aa: CASSRPEQFF

d_gene: .
v_gene: TRBV14
j_gene: TRBJ2-1
abundance: few
CDR3nt: TGTGCCGGCAGCCAAACGCTCTCCTACAATGAGCAGTTCTTC
CDR3aa: CAGSQTLSYNEQFF

d_gene: TRBD2
v_gene: TRBV12-3/TRBV12-4
j_gene: TRBJ2-1
abundance: .
CDR3nt: TGTGCCAGCAGTCTTTGGACTAGCGGTTACAATGTGCAGTTCTTC
CDR3aa: CASSLWTSGYNVQFF

d_gene: .
v_gene: TRBV11-2
j_gene: TRBJ2-5
abundance: .
CDR3nt: TGTACCAGCAGCTTAGGTAGGGAGACCCAGTACTTC
CDR3aa: CTSSLGRETQYF

d_gene: .
v_gene: TRBV6-1
j_gene: TRBJ2-4
abundance: .
CDR3nt: TGTGCCGGCAGGTCTCAGGGCATCCAAGACATTCAGTACTTC
CDR3aa: CAGRSQGIQDIQYF

d_gene: TRBD2
v_gene: TRBV4-2
j_gene: TRBJ2-5
abundance: .
CDR3nt: TGTGCCAGTAGCCAAGGGCTAGCGGGGCCGTACCGAGAGACCCAGTACTTC
CDR3aa: CASSQGLAGPYRETQYF

d_gene: .
v_gene: TRBV12-3/TRBV12-4
j_gene: TRBJ2-2
abundance: .
CDR3nt: TGTGCCAGCTTCCTGGGGCTTAGGCGGGAGCTGTTTTTT
CDR3aa: CASFLGLRRELFF

d_gene: .
v_gene: TRBV5-1
j_gene: TRBJ1-4
abundance: .
CDR3nt: TGCGCCAGCAGCGTCGGCGGTCTTAATGAAAAACTGTTTTTT
CDR3aa: CASSVGGLNEKLFF

d_gene: .
v_gene: TRBV12-3/TRBV12-4
j_gene: TRBJ2-1
abundance: many
CDR3nt: TGTGCCAGCAGTTTAAGTTTTAATGAGCAGTTCTTC
CDR3aa: CASSLSFNEQFF

d_gene: .
v_gene: TRBV5-4
j_gene: TRBJ2-5
abundance: .
CDR3nt: TGTGCCAGCAGGCAGGTGCCCCAAGAGACCCAGTACTTC
CDR3aa: CASRQVPQETQYF

d_gene: TRBD2
v_gene: TRBV11-3
j_gene: TRBJ2-1
abundance: .
CDR3nt: TGTGGCAGCAGCTTACTAGCGGAAGGTATCAATGAGCAGTTCTTC
CDR3aa: CGSSLLAEGINEQFF

d_gene: .
v_gene: TRBV11-2
j_gene: TRBJ1-5
abundance: .
CDR3nt: TGTGCCAGCAGCCGCGTCGGTCGCAATCAGCTCCAGTATTTC
CDR3aa: CASSRVGRNQLQYF

d_gene: TRBD2
v_gene: TRBV28
j_gene: TRBJ2-7
abundance: few
CDR3nt: TGTGCCAGCAGTGTATCTAGCGGGTCATCCTACGAGCAGTACTTC
CDR3aa: CASSVSSGSSYEQYF

d_gene: TRBD2
v_gene: TRBV11-2
j_gene: TRBJ2-3
abundance: .
CDR3nt: TGTGCCAGCAACCCCCTCTTGGGAGGGGCAGTCACAGATACGCAGTATTTT
CDR3aa: CASNPLLGGAVTDTQYF

d_gene: TRBD2
v_gene: TRBV11-2
j_gene: TRBJ2-3
abundance: medium-sized
CDR3nt: TGTGCCAGCAGCTTAGATCTAAGTGGGTTAGCGGGAGAAGGGATAGATACGCAGTATTTT
CDR3aa: CASSLDLSGLAGEGIDTQYF

d_gene: .
v_gene: TRBV4-1
j_gene: TRBJ1-2
abundance: .
CDR3nt: TGCGCCAGCAGCCATGTGAAAGGATTCTATGGGTACACCTTC
CDR3aa: CASSHVKGFYGYTF

d_gene: TRBD1
v_gene: TRBV5-1
j_gene: TRBJ1-1
abundance: few
CDR3nt: TGCGCCAGCAGCTCGGGACAGGGGGTCCGCGAAGCTTTCTTT
CDR3aa: CASSSGQGVREAFF

d_gene: TRBD1
v_gene: TRBV11-2
j_gene: TRBJ2-2
abundance: many
CDR3nt: TGTGCCAGCAGTTTATCCGACAGGGACGGGGAGCTGTTTTTT
CDR3aa: CASSLSDRDGELFF

d_gene: .
v_gene: TRBV6-1
j_gene: TRBJ1-1
abundance: few
CDR3nt: TGTGCCAGCAGTGAAGACCCCAGGGCTGTGAGGAACACTGAAGCTTTCTTT
CDR3aa: CASSEDPRAVRNTEAFF

d_gene: .
v_gene: TRBV6-1
j_gene: TRBJ1-5
abundance: .
CDR3nt: TGTGCCAGCACTCCGGGAGATCGCAATCAGCCCCAGCATTTT
CDR3aa: CASTPGDRNQPQHF

d_gene: .
v_gene: TRBV5-5
j_gene: TRBJ2-7
abundance: .
CDR3nt: TGTGCCAGCAGCTTGAGTAGCGGAGGCCCCTACGAGCAGTACTTC
CDR3aa: CASSLSSGGPYEQYF

d_gene: TRBD2
v_gene: TRBV5-6
j_gene: TRBJ2-7
abundance: .
CDR3nt: TGTGCCAGCAGCCAGCTAGCGGCGTATGGACTCTACGAGCAGTACTTC
CDR3aa: CASSQLAAYGLYEQYF

d_gene: .
v_gene: TRBV11-2
j_gene: TRBJ2-1
abundance: .
CDR3nt: TGTGCCGGCAGCTTAGGTTGGCACCTGCTGGGCGATGATCAGTTCTTC
CDR3aa: CAGSLGWHLLGDDQFF

d_gene: .
v_gene: TRBV11-3
j_gene: TRBJ2-5
abundance: .
CDR3nt: TGTGCCAGCAGCTTTGGTCAAGAGACACATTACTTC
CDR3aa: CASSFGQETHYF

d_gene: .
v_gene: TRBV10-2
j_gene: TRBJ2-7
abundance: .
CDR3nt: TGCGCCAGCAGTGGCGGGATTTTCGGCGAGCAGTACTTC
CDR3aa: CASSGGIFGEQYF

d_gene: .
v_gene: TRBV6-1
j_gene: TRBJ1-5
abundance: .
CDR3nt: TGTGCCAGCAGTGAAAATCAGCTCCAGCACTTT
CDR3aa: CASSENQLQHF

d_gene: .
v_gene: TRBV5-4
j_gene: TRBJ2-1
abundance: many
CDR3nt: TGTGCCAGCAGCCTCACCCGGGGGTCTGGCTCCTACAATGAGCAGTTCTTC
CDR3aa: CASSLTRGSGSYNEQFF

d_gene: .
v_gene: TRBV6-5
j_gene: TRBJ1-1
abundance: .
CDR3nt: TGTGCCAGCATACAGGGTCCGACTGGGGAAGCTTTCTTT
CDR3aa: CASIQGPTGEAFF

d_gene: .
v_gene: TRBV5-1
j_gene: TRBJ1-5
abundance: .
CDR3nt: TGCACCAGCAGCCCTGGGGGGGCAGACAATCAGCCCCAGCATTTT
CDR3aa: CTSSPGGADNQPQHF

d_gene: TRBD1
v_gene: TRBV19
j_gene: TRBJ1-4
abundance: .
CDR3nt: TGTGGCAGTCATGGACAGGCCTCTGAAAAACTGTTTTTT
CDR3aa: CGSHGQASEKLFF

d_gene: TRBD2
v_gene: TRBV11-2
j_gene: TRBJ2-7
abundance: .
CDR3nt: TGTGCCATCAGCCCTGGACTAGCACCCTCAAGGGGATCCTACGAGCAGTACTTC
CDR3aa: CAISPGLAPSRGSYEQYF

d_gene: .
v_gene: TRBV23-1
j_gene: TRBJ1-5
abundance: once
CDR3nt: TGCGCCAGCAGTCAATGGTGTGGGCGTGGCAATCAGCCCCAGCATTTT
CDR3aa: CASSQWCGRGNQPQHF

d_gene: TRBD2
v_gene: TRBV2
j_gene: TRBJ2-2
abundance: .
CDR3nt: TGTGCCAGCAGTGAAGTACTAGCGGGAGCCAGGGAGCTGTTTTTT
CDR3aa: CASSEVLAGARELFF

d_gene: .
v_gene: TRBV5-1
j_gene: TRBJ2-5
abundance: .
CDR3nt: TGCGCCAGCAGCTTGGCAGGGGCAGAGGGCGCCACAAGCCAAGAGACCCAGTACTTC
CDR3aa: CASSLAGAEGATSQETQYF

d_gene: .
v_gene: TRBV28
j_gene: TRBJ2-5
abundance: .
CDR3nt: TGTGCCAGCAGTTTAAGGGACTTGAACGGGGAGACCCAGTACTTC
CDR3aa: CASSLRDLNGETQYF

d_gene: TRBD2
v_gene: TRBV11-2
j_gene: TRBJ2-4
abundance: .
CDR3nt: TGTGCCAGCGAGAGCGGGAGGTTGGTCAAAAACATACAGTACTTC
CDR3aa: CASESGRLVKNIQYF

d_gene: TRBD2
v_gene: TRBV11-2
j_gene: TRBJ2-3
abundance: medium-sized
CDR3nt: TGTGCCAGCAAGCGGGGTAACGCAGATACGCAGTATTTT
CDR3aa: CASKRGNADTQYF

d_gene: TRBD2
v_gene: TRBV5-4
j_gene: TRBJ2-1
abundance: .
CDR3nt: TGTGTCAGCAGCCCTGGATTAGCGGGAAACAATGAGCAGTTCTTC
CDR3aa: CVSSPGLAGNNEQFF

d_gene: .
v_gene: TRBV10-1
j_gene: TRBJ1-1
abundance: many
CDR3nt: TGCGCCAGCAGTGATAGGTACGGGGGCGAAGCTTTCTTT
CDR3aa: CASSDRYGGEAFF

d_gene: .
v_gene: TRBV28
j_gene: TRBJ2-1
abundance: many
CDR3nt: TGTGCCAGCTCTTACACTTTCGAGCAGTTCTTC
CDR3aa: CASSYTFEQFF

d_gene: .
v_gene: TRBV7-9
j_gene: TRBJ2-5
abundance: .
CDR3nt: TGTGCCAGCAGCTTAGGGCGATTCCAAGAGACCCAGTACTTC
CDR3aa: CASSLGRFQETQYF

d_gene: .
v_gene: TRBV4-1
j_gene: TRBJ1-5
abundance: .
CDR3nt: TGCTCCAGCAGCCCAGGACGTAGTGGCAATCACCCCCAGCATTTT
CDR3aa: CSSSPGRSGNHPQHF

d_gene: .
v_gene: TRBV11-3
j_gene: TRBJ2-7
abundance: many
CDR3nt: TGTGCCAGCAGCACTACCCTTTACAGGGAGGCCTACGAGCAGTACTTC
CDR3aa: CASSTTLYREAYEQYF

d_gene: .
v_gene: TRBV29-1
j_gene: TRBJ2-7
abundance: many
CDR3nt: TGCAGCGTTGAAGGGAGCAGGACTGCGGGGGAGCAGTACTTC
CDR3aa: CSVEGSRTAGEQYF

d_gene: .
v_gene: TRBV10-2
j_gene: TRBJ2-7
abundance: many
CDR3nt: TGCGCCAGCAGTGAAGTGAACGAGCAGTACTTC
CDR3aa: CASSEVNEQYF

d_gene: .
v_gene: TRBV19
j_gene: TRBJ1-1
abundance: .
CDR3nt: TGTGCCAGTAGTATAACCAGTGGGACTGAAGCTTTCTTT
CDR3aa: CASSITSGTEAFF